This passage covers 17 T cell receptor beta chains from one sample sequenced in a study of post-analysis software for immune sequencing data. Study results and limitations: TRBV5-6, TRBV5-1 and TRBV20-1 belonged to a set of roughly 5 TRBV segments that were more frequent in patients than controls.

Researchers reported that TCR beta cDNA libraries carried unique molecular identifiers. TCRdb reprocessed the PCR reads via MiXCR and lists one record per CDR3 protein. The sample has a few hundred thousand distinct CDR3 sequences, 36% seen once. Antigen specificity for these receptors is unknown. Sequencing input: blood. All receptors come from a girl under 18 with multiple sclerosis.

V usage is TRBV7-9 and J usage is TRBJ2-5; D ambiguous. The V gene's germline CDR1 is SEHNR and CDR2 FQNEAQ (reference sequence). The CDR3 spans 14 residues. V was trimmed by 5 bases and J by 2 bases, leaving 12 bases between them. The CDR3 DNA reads TGTGCCAGCAGCCTCCCGGACGAACAAGAGACCCAGTACTTC. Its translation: CASSLPDEQETQYF.

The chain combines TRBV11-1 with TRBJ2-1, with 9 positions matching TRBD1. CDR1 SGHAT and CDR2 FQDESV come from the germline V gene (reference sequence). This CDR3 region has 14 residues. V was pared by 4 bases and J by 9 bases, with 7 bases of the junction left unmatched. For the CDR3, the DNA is TGTGCCAGCAGCTCGGGGACAGGGATGGGTGAGCAGTTCTTC. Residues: CASSSGTGMGEQFF.

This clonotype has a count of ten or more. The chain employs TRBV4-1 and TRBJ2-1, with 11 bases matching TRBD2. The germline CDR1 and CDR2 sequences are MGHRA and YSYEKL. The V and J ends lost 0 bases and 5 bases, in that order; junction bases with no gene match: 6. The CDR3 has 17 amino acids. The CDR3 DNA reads TGCGCCAGCAGCCAAGATCCCACTAGCGGGGGCCACAATGAGCAGTTCTTC. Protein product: CASSQDPTSGGHNEQFF.

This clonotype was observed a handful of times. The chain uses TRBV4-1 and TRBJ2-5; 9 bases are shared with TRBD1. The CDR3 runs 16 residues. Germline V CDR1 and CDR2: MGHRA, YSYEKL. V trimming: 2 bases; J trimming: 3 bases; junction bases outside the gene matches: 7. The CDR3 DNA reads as TGCGCCAGCAGCCAAAGCGCGGGACAGGGAGAAGAGACCCAGTACTTC. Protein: CASSQSAGQGEETQYF.

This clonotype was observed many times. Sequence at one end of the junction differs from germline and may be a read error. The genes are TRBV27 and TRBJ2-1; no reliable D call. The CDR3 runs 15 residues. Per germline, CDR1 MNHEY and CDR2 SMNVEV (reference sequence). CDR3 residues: CASSSDVPRYDEQFF. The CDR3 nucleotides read TGTGCCAGCAGTTCCGACGTACCCCGCTACGATGAGCAGTTCTTC.

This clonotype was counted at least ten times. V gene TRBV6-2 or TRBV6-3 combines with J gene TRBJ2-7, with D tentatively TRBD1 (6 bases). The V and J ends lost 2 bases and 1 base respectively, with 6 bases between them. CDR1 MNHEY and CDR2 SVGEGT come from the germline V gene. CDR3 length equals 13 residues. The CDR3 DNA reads TGTGCCAGCAGTTACAGGGGGTCCTACGAGCAGTACTTC. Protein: CASSYRGSYEQYF.

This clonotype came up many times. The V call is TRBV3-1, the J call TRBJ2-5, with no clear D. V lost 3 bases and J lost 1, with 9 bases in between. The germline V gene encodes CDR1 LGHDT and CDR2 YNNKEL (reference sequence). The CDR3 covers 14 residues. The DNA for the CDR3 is TGTGCCAGCAGCCATCGGACGGTCCAAGAGACCCAGTACTTC. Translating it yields CASSHRTVQETQYF.

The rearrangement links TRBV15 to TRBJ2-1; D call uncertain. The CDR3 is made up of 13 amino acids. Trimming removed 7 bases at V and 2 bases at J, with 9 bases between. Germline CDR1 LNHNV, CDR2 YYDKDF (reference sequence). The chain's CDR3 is CATKLVTYNEQFF. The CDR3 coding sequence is TGTGCCACCAAGTTGGTGACCTACAATGAGCAGTTCTTC. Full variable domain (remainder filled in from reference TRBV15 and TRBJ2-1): DAMVIQNPRYQVTQFGKPVTLSCSQTLNHNVMYWYQQKSSQAPKLLFHYYDKDFNNEADTPDNFQSRRPNTSFCFLDIRSPGLGDTAMYLCATKLVTYNEQFFGPGTRLTVL.

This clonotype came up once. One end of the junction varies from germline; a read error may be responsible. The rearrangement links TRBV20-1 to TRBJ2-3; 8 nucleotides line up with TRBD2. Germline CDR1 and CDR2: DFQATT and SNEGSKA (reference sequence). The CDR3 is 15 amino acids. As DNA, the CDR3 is TGTAGTGCTGGTGTGGCGGGGGGACTAACAGATACGCAGTATTTT. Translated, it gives CSAGVAGGLTDTQYF.

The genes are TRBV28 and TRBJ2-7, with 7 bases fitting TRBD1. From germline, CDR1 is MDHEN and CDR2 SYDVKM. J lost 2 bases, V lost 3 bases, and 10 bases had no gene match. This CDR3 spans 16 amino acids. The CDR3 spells CASSFLGQPPTYEQYF. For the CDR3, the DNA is TGTGCCAGCAGTTTTTTGGGACAGCCGCCAACCTACGAGCAGTACTTC.

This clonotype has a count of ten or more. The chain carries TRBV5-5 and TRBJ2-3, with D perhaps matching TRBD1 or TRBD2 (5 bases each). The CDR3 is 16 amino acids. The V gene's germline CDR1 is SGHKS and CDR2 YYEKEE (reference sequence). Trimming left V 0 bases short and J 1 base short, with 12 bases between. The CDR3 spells CASSLVSRGGTDTQYF. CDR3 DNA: TGTGCCAGCAGCTTGGTATCGAGGGGCGGCACAGATACGCAGTATTTT.

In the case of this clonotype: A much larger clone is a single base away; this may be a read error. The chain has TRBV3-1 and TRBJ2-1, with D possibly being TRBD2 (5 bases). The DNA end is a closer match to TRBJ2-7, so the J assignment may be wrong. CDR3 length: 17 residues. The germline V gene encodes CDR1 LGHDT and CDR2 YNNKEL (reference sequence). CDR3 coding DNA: TGTGCCAGCAGCCAAGCGTCAAGCGGTAGCTCCTACAATGAGCAGTACTTC. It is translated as CASSQASSGSSYNEQYF.

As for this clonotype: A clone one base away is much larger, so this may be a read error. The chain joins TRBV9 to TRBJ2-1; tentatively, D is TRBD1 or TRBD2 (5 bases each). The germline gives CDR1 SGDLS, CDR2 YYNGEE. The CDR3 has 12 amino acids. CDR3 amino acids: CARSPGTGEQFF. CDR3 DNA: TGTGCCCGCAGTCCCGGGACGGGGGAGCAGTTCTTC.

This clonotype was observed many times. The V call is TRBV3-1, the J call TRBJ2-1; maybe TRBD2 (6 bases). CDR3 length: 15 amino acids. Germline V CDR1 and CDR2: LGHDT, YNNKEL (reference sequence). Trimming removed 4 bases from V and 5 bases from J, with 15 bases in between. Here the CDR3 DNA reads TGTGCCAGCAGCCGCGGGACTCCTACCCACAATGAGCAGTTCTTC. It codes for CASSRGTPTHNEQFF.

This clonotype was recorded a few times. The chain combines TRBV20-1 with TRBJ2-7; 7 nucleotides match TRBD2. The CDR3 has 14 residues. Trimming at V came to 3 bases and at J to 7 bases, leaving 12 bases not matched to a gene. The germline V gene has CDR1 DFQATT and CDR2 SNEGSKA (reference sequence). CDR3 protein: CSASKRESPGEQYF. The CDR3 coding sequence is TGCAGTGCTAGTAAGCGGGAATCTCCTGGTGAGCAGTACTTC.

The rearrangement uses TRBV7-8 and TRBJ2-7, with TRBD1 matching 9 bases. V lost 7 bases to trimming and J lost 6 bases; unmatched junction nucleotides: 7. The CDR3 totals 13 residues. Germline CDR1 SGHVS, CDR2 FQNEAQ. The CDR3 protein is CASNPTGGGEQYF. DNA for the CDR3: TGTGCCAGCAACCCAACAGGGGGCGGCGAGCAGTACTTC. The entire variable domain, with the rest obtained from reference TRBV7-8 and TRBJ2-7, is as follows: GAGVSQSPRYKVAKRGQDVALRCDPISGHVSLFWYQQALGQGPEFLTYFQNEAQLDKSGLPSDRFFAERPEGSVSTLKIQRTQQEDSAVYLCASNPTGGGEQYFGPGTRLTVT.

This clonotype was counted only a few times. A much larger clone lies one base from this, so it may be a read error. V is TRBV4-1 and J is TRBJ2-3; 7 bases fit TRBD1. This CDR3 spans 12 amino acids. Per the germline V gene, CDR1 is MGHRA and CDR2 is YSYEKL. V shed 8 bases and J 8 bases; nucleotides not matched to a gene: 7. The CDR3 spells CASGDRGGTQYF. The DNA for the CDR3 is TGCGCCAGCGGGGACAGAGGGGGTACGCAGTATTTT.